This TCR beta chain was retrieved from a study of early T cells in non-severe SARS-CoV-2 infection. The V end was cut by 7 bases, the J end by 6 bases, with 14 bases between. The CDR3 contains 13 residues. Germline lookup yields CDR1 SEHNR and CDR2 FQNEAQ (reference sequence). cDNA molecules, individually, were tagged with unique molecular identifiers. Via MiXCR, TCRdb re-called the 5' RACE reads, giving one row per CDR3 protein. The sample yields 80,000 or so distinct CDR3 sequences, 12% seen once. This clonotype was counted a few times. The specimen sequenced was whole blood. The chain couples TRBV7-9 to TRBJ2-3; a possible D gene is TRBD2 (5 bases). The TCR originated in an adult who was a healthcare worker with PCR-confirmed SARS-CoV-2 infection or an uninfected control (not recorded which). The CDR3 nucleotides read TGTGCCAGCACGGACGGGATCGATGATACGCAGTATTTT. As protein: CASTDGIDDTQYF.